Each of the 13 T cell receptor beta chains below was sequenced from the same sample in a study of shared clonotypes between healthy human individuals. Libraries were prepared by immunoSEQ multiplex PCR; TCRdb keeps only in-frame clonotypes and omits some of them. The sample contains 950,000 to 1,200,000 clones, 70% to 80% of which appear only once. The specimen was memory CD4+ T cells from PBMCs. Stated subset: CD45RA-negative fraction. These receptor sequences come from a man between 18 and 35 years old in good health. Some clones in this sample may be carry-over from other donors' samples.

This chain joins TRBV25-1 and TRBJ2-7; D is unresolved. The CDR3 loop spans 12 amino acids. Trimming cost V 8 bases and J 7 bases, with 15 bases left between them. Looked up from germline, CDR1 is MGHDK and CDR2 is SYGVNS. For the CDR3, the DNA is TGTGCCAGCGCGGCGACTTATGGGGAGCAGTACTTC. This gives the protein CASAATYGEQYF.

Worth noting for this clone: Other DNA sequences within the sample encode an identical CDR3. This chain uses TRBV2 with TRBJ1-5; TRBD1 agrees at 8 bases. The CDR3 has 14 residues. Germline-derived CDR1 and CDR2 are SNHLY and FYNNEI. The V gene end was trimmed by 3 bases and the J gene end by 4 bases; junction bases not matched to a gene: 2. The CDR3 loop is CASSERTGNQPQHF. The CDR3 DNA reads TGTGCCAGCAGTGAGAGGACAGGGAATCAGCCCCAGCATTTT.

This chain links TRBV27 with TRBJ2-3; 12 positions match TRBD2. This CDR3 is 17 amino acids long. J was trimmed by 4 bases and V by 5 bases; bases with no gene match: 10. Germline assignment: CDR1 MNHEY and CDR2 SMNVEV (reference sequence). The CDR3 region is CASSPPASGRAADTQYF. In DNA, the CDR3 is TGTGCCAGCAGTCCCCCGGCTAGCGGGAGGGCCGCAGATACGCAGTATTTT.

V and J are TRBV5-4 and TRBJ2-7, with D possibly matching TRBD1 (6 bases). Germline V gene data show CDR1 as SGHNT and CDR2 as YYREEE (reference sequence). CDR3 length: 15 residues. The ends were cut back, 0 bases at V and 0 bases at J, with 10 bases in the middle. CDR3 in amino acids: CASSLAGTSSYEQYF. The CDR3 DNA reads as TGTGCCAGCAGCTTGGCCGGGACAAGCTCCTACGAGCAGTACTTC.

The V call is TRBV2, the J call TRBJ2-7; no reliable D call. The CDR3 has 13 residues. Germline CDR1 and CDR2: SNHLY and FYNNEI. Trimming took 5 bases from V and 4 from J, leaving 12 bases between them. Written as DNA, the CDR3 is TGTGCCAGCAGTTTTCCGGTAAATTACGAGCAGTACTTC. Its translation: CASSFPVNYEQYF.

This chain joins TRBV11-2 and TRBJ1-2; 8 positions match TRBD1. Germline V gives CDR1 SGHAT, CDR2 FQNNGV. The CDR3 is made up of 13 amino acids. J lost 7 bases, V lost 5 bases, and 6 bases had no gene match. The CDR3 protein is CASSPTGVGGYTF. CDR3 DNA sequence: TGTGCCAGCAGCCCGACAGGGGTTGGTGGCTACACCTTC.

This clone was seen a single time. The chain joins TRBV5-4 to TRBJ1-1; D might be TRBD1 (6 bases). CDR1 and CDR2 from the germline V gene are SGHNT and YYREEE (reference sequence). The CDR3 is 14 amino acids. Trimming removed 3 bases at V and 5 bases at J, with 14 bases between. The CDR3 protein is CASSSGGRRTEAFF. The CDR3 DNA sequence: TGTGCCAGCAGCTCCGGGGGGCGTCGGACTGAAGCTTTCTTT.

This clone was found once. This chain connects TRBV18 to TRBJ1-1; 8 bases match TRBD1. V lost 5 bases, J lost 6 bases, and 5 bases stayed unmatched. Germline lookup yields CDR1 KGHSH and CDR2 LQKENI. This CDR3 contains 13 residues. The CDR3 is CASSTDRGAEAFF. The CDR3 DNA reads as TGTGCCAGCTCAACCGACAGGGGCGCTGAAGCTTTCTTT.

This clone was observed a handful of times. The rearrangement uses TRBV28 and TRBJ1-5; 8 positions match TRBD1. This CDR3 has 15 residues. V was clipped by 6 bases and J by 6 bases; unmatched bases: 10. The germline V gene has CDR1 MDHEN and CDR2 SYDVKM. CDR3 in DNA: TGTGCCAGCAGCGGCCTTCAGGGGGCGACTCAGCCCCAGCATTTT. It translates to CASSGLQGATQPQHF.

The chain carries TRBV5-1 and TRBJ1-1; D ambiguous. Germline values: CDR1 SGHRS, CDR2 YFSETQ. The CDR3 runs to 11 residues. Trimming shortened V by 6 bases and J by 4 bases, and 7 bases separated the two germline ends. CDR3 bases: TGCGCCAGCAAAGACGGCACTGAAGCTTTCTTT. It specifies CASKDGTEAFF.

The rearrangement joins TRBV6-1 to TRBJ2-7; D gene ambiguous. CDR1 MNHNS and CDR2 SASEGT come from the germline V gene. This CDR3 has 13 amino acids. Trimming cost V 3 bases and J 7 bases, with 13 bases left between them. CDR3 nucleotide sequence: TGTGCCAGCAGTGAGTCAAGGGTACGGGAGCAGTACTTC. Translated, it gives CASSESRVREQYF.

The chain uses TRBV25-1 and TRBJ2-2, with 7 bases lining up with TRBD1. The J segment lost 0 bases and the V segment lost 6 bases, leaving 4 bases of the junction unmatched. Germline lookup yields CDR1 MGHDK and CDR2 SYGVNS. This CDR3 spans 15 amino acids. In DNA, the CDR3 is TGTGCCAGCAGAAGGGACAGCCCGAACACCGGGGAGCTGTTTTTT. Translated: CASRRDSPNTGELFF.

This clone was counted between two and nine times. The rearrangement links TRBV9 to TRBJ2-2; D not certain. The CDR3 consists of 14 residues. The germline V and J ends were trimmed by 0 bases and 4 bases, with 7 bases remaining between them. CDR1 and CDR2 (germline): SGDLS, YYNGEE. CDR3 region: CASSVVPSTGELFF. The CDR3 DNA reads as TGTGCCAGCAGCGTAGTCCCCAGCACCGGGGAGCTGTTTTTT.